These T cell receptor beta chains were read from a single sample in a study of cytomegalovirus exposure and HLA in healthy donors. Only in-frame clones appear in the TCRdb table, and some are missing; sequencing was by immunoSEQ multiplex PCR. The sample includes 85,000 to 90,000 clones. Sample: PBMCs. The receptors come from a man between 50 and 59 years old in good health and CMV-seropositive. The CDR3 runs from the conserved cysteine through the conserved F or W. The D gene is left open where the match is weak.

NA | TRBJ2-5 | TRBV7-9 | TGTGCCAGCAGCCGGCCGGGTCTAGAGACCCAGTACTTC | CASSRPGLETQYF
TRBD1 | TRBJ1-2 | TRBV30 | TGTGCCTGGACGACAGGGAACTATGGCTACACCTTC | CAWTTGNYGYTF
TRBD2 | TRBJ2-1 | TRBV9 | TGTGCCAGCAGCGTCATCTCCGGGACTAGCGCTTACAATGAGCAGTTCTTC | CASSVISGTSAYNEQFF
TRBD1 | TRBJ1-2 | TRBV9 | TGTGCCAGCAGCGTCGGGACAGTGACTTCTTATGGCTACACCTTC | CASSVGTVTSYGYTF
NA | TRBJ2-4 | TRBV2 | TGTGCCAGCAGCGAGGCTTCGTTTTTAAGTAACATTCAGTACTTC | CASSEASFLSNIQYF
NA | TRBJ2-7 | TRBV18 | TGTGCCAGCTCACTGGACGTGGACAGATTCTACGAGCAGTACTTC | CASSLDVDRFYEQYF
TRBD2 | TRBJ2-1 | TRBV6-5 | TGTGCCAGCAGTTATCCCGGGACTAGCGGATACAATGAGCAGTTCTTC | CASSYPGTSGYNEQFF
NA | TRBJ2-4 | TRBV28 | TGTGCCAGCAGTCCATGGGCCGTAGGGGCGGACATTCAGTACTTC | CASSPWAVGADIQYF
TRBD1 | TRBJ2-4 | TRBV5-4 | TGTGCCAGCAGCTCCTCCGGGACAGGAGGGGACATTCAGTACTTC | CASSSSGTGGDIQYF
NA | TRBJ1-1 | TRBV4-3 | TGCGCCAGCAGCCAAGGATTCGTTCGGCAGGGCTGGGAAGCTTTCTTT | CASSQGFVRQGWEAFF
NA | TRBJ1-1 | TRBV19 | TGTGCCAGTAGTATACGACAACACACTGAAGCTTTCTTT | CASSIRQHTEAFF
TRBD1 | TRBJ1-1 | TRBV19 | TGTGCCAGTAGTCCAGGACAGGGGAGCACTGAAGCTTTCTTT | CASSPGQGSTEAFF
NA | TRBJ1-5 | TRBV29-1 | TGCAGCGTGACGCAGGGGAACAATCAGCCCCAGCATTTT | CSVTQGNNQPQHF
TRBD1 | TRBJ1-1 | TRBV18 | TGTGCCAGCTCACCATCGAGGGCAGGGGGCGCCGGGACTGAAGCTTTCTTT | CASSPSRAGGAGTEAFF
NA | TRBJ1-5 | TRBV7-9 | TGTGCCAGCAGCCCCTCGGTGGGGGGGGTTCAGCCCCAGCATTTT | CASSPSVGGVQPQHF
TRBD2 | TRBJ2-3 | TRBV4-1 | TGCGCCAGCAGCCAAGAGGGAGCTAGCGGATTGAACACAGATACGCAGTATTTT | CASSQEGASGLNTDTQYF
TRBD2 | TRBJ2-1 | TRBV7-9 | TGTGCCAGCAGCTTATCCCGAGCGGGAGTCGCTGAGCAGTTCTTC | CASSLSRAGVAEQFF
TRBD1 | TRBJ1-2 | TRBV30 | TGTGCCTGGAGTAGGGACAGGGAGACTAACTATGGCTACACCTTC | CAWSRDRETNYGYTF
NA | TRBJ1-1 | TRBV19 | TGTGCCAGTAGTAAAAGGACAGAAATGAACACTGAAGCTTTCTTT | CASSKRTEMNTEAFF
NA | TRBJ2-7 | TRBV28 | TGTGCCAGCATCAGGGGGGATTCCTACGAGCAGTACTTC | CASIRGDSYEQYF
TRBD1 | TRBJ1-5 | TRBV19 | TGTGCCAGTAGTTCGGCAGGGGGCGTTCAGCCCCAGCATTTT | CASSSAGGVQPQHF
NA | TRBJ2-3 | TRBV4-1 | TGCGCCAGCAGCCAGAGCCCCGACACAGATACGCAGTATTTT | CASSQSPDTDTQYF